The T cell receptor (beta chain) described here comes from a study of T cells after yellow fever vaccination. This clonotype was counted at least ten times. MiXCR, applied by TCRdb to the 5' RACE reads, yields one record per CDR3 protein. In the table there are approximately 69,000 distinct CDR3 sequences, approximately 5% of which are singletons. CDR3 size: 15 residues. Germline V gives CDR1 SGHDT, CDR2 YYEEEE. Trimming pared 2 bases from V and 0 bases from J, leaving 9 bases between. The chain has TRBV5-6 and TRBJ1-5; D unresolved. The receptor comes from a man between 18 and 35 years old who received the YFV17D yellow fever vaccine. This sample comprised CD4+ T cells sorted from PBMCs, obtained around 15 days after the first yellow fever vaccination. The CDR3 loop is CASSFKRYSNQPQHF. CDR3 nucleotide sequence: TGTGCCAGCAGCTTCAAAAGATATAGCAATCAGCCCCAGCATTTT.